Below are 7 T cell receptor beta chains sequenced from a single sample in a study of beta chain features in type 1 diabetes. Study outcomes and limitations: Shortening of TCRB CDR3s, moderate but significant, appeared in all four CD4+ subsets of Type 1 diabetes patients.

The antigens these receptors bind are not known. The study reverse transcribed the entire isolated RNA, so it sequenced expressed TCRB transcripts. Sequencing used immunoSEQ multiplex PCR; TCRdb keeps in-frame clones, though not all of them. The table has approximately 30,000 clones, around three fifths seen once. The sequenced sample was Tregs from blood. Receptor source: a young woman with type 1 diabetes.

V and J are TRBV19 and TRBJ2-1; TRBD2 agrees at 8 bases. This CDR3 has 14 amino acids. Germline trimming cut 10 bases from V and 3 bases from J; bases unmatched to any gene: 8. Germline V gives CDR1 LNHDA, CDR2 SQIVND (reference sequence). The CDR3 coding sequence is TGTGCCACCAAGCGGGAGCAAGACTACAATGAGCAGTTCTTC. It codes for CATKREQDYNEQFF. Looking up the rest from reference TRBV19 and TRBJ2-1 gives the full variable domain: DGGITQSPKYLFRKEGQNVTLSCEQNLNHDAMYWYRQDPGQGLRLIYYSQIVNDFQKGDIAEGYSVSREKKESFPLTVTSAQKNPTAFYLCATKREQDYNEQFFGPGTRLTVL.

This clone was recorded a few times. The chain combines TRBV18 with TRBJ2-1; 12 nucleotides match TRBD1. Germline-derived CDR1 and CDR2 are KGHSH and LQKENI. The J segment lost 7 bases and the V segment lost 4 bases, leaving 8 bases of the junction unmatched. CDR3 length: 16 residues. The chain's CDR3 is CASSRGGTGGWNEQFF. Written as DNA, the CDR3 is TGTGCCAGCTCACGAGGAGGGACAGGGGGCTGGAATGAGCAGTTCTTC.

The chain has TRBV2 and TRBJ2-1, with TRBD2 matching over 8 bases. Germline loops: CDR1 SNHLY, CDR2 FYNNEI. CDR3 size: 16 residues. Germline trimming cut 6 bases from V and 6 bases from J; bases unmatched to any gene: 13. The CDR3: CASSRELAEGGNEQFF. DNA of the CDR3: TGTGCCAGCAGCAGAGAACTAGCGGAGGGCGGCAATGAGCAGTTCTTC.

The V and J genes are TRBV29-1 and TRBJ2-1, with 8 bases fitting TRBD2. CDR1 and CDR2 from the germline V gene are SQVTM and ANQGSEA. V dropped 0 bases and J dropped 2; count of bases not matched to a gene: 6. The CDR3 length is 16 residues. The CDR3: CSVEDTSGVTYNEQFF. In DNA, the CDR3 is TGCAGCGTTGAAGATACTAGCGGAGTAACCTACAATGAGCAGTTCTTC.

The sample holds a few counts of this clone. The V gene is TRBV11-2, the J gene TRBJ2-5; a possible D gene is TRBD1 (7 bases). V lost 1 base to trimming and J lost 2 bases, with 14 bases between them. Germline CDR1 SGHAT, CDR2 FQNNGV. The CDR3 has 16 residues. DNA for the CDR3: TGTGCCAGCAGCTTAGGGGGGGCAGGGGGGCAAGAGACCCAGTACTTC. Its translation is CASSLGGAGGQETQYF.

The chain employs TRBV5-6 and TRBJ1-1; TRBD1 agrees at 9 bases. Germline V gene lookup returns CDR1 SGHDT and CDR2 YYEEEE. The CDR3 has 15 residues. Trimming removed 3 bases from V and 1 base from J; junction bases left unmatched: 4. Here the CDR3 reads CASSSTGGGNTEAFF. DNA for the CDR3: TGTGCCAGCAGCTCGACAGGGGGAGGGAACACTGAAGCTTTCTTT. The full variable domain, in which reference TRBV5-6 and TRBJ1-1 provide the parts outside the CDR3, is DAGVTQSPTHLIKTRGQQVTLRCSPKSGHDTVSWYQQALGQGPQFIFQYYEEEERQRGNFPDRFSGHQFPNYSSELNVNALLLGDSALYLCASSSTGGGNTEAFFGQGTRLTVV.

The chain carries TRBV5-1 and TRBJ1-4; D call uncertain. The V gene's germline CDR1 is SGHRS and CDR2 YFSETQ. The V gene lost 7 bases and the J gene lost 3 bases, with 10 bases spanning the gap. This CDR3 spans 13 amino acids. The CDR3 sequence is CASAGQANEKLFF. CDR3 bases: TGCGCCAGCGCGGGCCAGGCTAATGAAAAACTGTTTTTT.